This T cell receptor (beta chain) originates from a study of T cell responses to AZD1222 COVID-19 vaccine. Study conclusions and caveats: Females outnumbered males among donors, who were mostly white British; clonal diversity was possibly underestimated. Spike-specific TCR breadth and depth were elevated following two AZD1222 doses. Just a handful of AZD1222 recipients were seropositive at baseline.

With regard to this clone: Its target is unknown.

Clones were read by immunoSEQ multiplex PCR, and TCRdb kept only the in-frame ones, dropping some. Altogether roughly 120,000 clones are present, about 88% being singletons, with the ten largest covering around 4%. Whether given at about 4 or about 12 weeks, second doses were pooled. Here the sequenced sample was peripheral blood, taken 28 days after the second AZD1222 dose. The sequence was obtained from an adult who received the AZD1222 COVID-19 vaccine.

CDR3 bases: TGTGCCAGCAGCACCTGGACTAGCGGGAGTATTTCCTCCGGGGAGCTGTTTTTT. The encoded protein is CASSTWTSGSISSGELFF. The chain has TRBV11-3 and TRBJ2-2, with 13 bases aligning to TRBD2. J gave up 6 bases and V 5 bases, and 12 bases lay outside the gene matches. Per the germline V gene, CDR1 is SGHNT and CDR2 is YENEEA. This CDR3 has 18 residues.